This TCR beta chain originates from a study of T-cell reconstitution after alpha-beta-depleted transplantation in children. Study-wide results and caveats: About two months after transplant, alpha-beta T cells reportedly came from several hundred expanded graft clones.

Preparation of the TCRbeta library was carried out with unique molecular identifiers. Each CDR3 protein is one row after TCRdb ran MiXCR on the PCR reads. This sample has roughly 82,000 distinct CDR3 sequences, with approximately 14% found just once. This clonotype was seen a few times. The antigen is not known. This specimen consisted of PBMCs, mostly from graft donor cells, obtained 180 days after TCRalphabeta/CD19-depleted stem cell transplant. The source is a male patient between 2 and 10 years old who had a stem cell transplant for acute lymphoblastic leukemia, so the T cells may come from the graft donor.

CDR3 bases: TGTGCCAGCAGATGGGGACTAGCGGGAGCCAATGAGCAGTTCTTC. Its protein is CASRWGLAGANEQFF. The chain carries TRBV7-9 and TRBJ2-1; the match to TRBD2 covers 14 bases. The CDR3 totals 15 residues. Germline CDR1 reads SEHNR; CDR2 reads FQNEAQ (reference sequence). The trim removed 6 bases at V and 6 bases at J, leaving 4 bases unmatched. The full variable domain, in which reference TRBV7-9 and TRBJ2-1 provide the parts outside the CDR3, is DTGVSQNPRHKITKRGQNVTFRCDPISEHNRLYWYRQTLGQGPEFLTYFQNEAQLEKSRLLSDRFSAERPKGSFSTLEIQRTEQGDSAMYLCASRWGLAGANEQFFGPGTRLTVL.